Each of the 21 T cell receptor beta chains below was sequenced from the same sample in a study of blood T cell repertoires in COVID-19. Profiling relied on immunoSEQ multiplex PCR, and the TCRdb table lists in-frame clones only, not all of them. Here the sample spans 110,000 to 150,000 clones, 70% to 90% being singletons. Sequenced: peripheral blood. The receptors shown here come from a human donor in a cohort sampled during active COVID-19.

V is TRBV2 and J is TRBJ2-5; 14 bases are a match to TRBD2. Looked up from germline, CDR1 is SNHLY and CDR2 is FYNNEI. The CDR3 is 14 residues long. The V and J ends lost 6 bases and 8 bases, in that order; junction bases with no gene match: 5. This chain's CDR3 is CASRGGLAGETQYF. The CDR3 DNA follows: TGTGCCAGCAGAGGGGGACTAGCGGGAGAAACCCAGTACTTC.

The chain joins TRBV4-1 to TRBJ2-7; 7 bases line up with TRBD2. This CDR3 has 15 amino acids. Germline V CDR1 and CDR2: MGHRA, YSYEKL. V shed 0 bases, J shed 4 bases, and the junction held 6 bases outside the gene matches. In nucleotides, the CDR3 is TGCGCCAGCAGCCAAGAAGGGTCGGGGGGTTACGAGCAGTACTTC. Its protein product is CASSQEGSGGYEQYF.

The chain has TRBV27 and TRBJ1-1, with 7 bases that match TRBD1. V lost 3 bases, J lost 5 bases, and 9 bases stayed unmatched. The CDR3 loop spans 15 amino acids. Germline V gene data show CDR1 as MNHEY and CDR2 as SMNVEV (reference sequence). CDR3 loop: CASSLTGLGKTEAFF. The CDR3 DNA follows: TGTGCCAGCAGTTTGACAGGGCTGGGGAAGACTGAAGCTTTCTTT.

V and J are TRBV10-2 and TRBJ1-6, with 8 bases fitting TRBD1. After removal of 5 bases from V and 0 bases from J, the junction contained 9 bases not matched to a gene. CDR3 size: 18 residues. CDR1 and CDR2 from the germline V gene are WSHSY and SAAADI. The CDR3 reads CASSYGQGGSSYNSPLHF. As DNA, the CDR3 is TGCGCCAGCAGTTACGGACAGGGTGGTAGCTCCTATAATTCACCCCTCCACTTT.

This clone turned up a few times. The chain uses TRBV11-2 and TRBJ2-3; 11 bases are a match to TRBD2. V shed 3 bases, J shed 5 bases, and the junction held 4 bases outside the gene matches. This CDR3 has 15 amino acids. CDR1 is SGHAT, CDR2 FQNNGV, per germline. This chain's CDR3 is CASSFGTSGLDTQYF. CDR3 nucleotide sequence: TGTGCCAGCAGCTTCGGGACTAGCGGCCTAGATACGCAGTATTTT.

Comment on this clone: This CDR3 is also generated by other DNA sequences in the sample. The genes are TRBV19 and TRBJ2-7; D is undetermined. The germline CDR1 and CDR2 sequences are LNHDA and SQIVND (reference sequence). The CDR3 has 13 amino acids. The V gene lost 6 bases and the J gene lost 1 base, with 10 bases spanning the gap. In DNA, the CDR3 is TGTGCCAGTAGCCCCGGTCAATCCTACGAGCAGTACTTC. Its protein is CASSPGQSYEQYF. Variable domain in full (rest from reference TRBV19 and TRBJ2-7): DGGITQSPKYLFRKEGQNVTLSCEQNLNHDAMYWYRQDPGQGLRLIYYSQIVNDFQKGDIAEGYSVSREKKESFPLTVTSAQKNPTAFYLCASSPGQSYEQYFGPGTRLTVT.

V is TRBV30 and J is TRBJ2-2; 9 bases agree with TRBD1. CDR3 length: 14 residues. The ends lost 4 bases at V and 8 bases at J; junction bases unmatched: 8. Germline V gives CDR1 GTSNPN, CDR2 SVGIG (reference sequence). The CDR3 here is CAWNRDRVRGELFF. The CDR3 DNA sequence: TGTGCCTGGAACAGGGACAGGGTTCGAGGGGAGCTGTTTTTT.

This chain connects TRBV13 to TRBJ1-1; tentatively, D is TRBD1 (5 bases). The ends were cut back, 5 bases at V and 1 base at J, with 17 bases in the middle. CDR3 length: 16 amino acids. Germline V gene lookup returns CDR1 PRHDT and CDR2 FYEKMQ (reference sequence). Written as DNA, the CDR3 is TGTGCCAGCAGCCCCCTTGGGGGGGAAGGGAACACTGAAGCTTTCTTT. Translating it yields CASSPLGGEGNTEAFF.

CDR3 in amino acids: CASSQCWLISYEQYF. For the CDR3, the DNA is TGTGCCAGCAGCCAATGCTGGCTCATCTCCTACGAGCAGTACTTC. This sequence joins TRBV3-1 (or the pseudogene TRBV3-2) and TRBJ2-7; D remains unclear. This CDR3 contains 15 residues. The V and J ends lost 2 bases and 0 bases respectively, with 11 bases between them. CDR1 LGHDT and CDR2 YNNKEL come from the germline V gene (reference sequence).

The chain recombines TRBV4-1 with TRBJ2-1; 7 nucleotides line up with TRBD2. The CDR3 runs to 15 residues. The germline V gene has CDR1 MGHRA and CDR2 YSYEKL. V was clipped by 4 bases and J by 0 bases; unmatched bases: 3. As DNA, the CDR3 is TGCGCCAGCAGCCCGAGCGGGGACTCCTACAATGAGCAGTTCTTC. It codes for CASSPSGDSYNEQFF.

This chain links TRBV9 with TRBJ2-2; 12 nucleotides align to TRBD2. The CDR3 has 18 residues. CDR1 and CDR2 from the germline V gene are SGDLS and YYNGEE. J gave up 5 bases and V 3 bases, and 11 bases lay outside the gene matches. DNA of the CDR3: TGTGCCAGCAGCGAACCTTTTGGACTAGCGGGAAATACCGGGGAGCTGTTTTTT. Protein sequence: CASSEPFGLAGNTGELFF.

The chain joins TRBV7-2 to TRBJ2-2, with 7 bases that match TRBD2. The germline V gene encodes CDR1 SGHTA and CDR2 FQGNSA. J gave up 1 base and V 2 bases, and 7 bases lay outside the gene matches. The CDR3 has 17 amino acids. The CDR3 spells CASSLPSLAVNTGELFF. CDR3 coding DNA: TGTGCCAGCAGCTTACCAAGCCTAGCGGTGAACACCGGGGAGCTGTTTTTT.

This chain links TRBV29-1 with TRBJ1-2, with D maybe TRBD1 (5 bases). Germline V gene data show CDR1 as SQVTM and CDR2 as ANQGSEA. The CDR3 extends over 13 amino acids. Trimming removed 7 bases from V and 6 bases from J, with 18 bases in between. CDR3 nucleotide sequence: TGCAGCGCCAATGGCAGGGAACTGGATGGCTACACCTTC. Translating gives CSANGRELDGYTF.

CDR3: CASSPRGKGIYNSPLHF. The CDR3 DNA sequence: TGTGCCAGCAGTCCAAGGGGAAAAGGGATATATAATTCACCCCTCCACTTT. V gene TRBV6-6 combines with J gene TRBJ1-6, with D maybe TRBD1 (5 bases). Germline CDR1 reads MNHNY; CDR2 reads SVGAGI (reference sequence). V was clipped by 5 bases and J by 4 bases, with 18 bases between them. This CDR3 contains 17 residues.

CDR3 sequence reads: CASSLRRTGGDGYTF. Written as DNA, the CDR3 is TGTGCCAGCAGCCTACGGAGGACAGGGGGCGATGGCTACACCTTC. V and J are TRBV21-1 and TRBJ1-2; no DNA check was done on the table's D call, TRBD1. TRBV21-1 counts as a pseudogene. The CDR3 covers 15 residues.

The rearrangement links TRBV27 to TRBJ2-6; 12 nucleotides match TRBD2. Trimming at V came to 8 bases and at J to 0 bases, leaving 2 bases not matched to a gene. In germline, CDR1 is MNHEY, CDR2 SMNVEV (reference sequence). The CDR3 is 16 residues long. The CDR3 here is CASSGLAGSGANVLTF. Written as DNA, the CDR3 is TGTGCCAGCTCGGGACTAGCGGGCTCTGGGGCCAACGTCCTGACTTTC.

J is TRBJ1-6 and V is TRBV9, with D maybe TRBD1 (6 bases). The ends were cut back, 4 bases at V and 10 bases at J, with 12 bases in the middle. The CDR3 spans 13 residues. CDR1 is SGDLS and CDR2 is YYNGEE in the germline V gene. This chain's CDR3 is CASSPRGGSPLHF. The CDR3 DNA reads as TGTGCCAGCAGCCCTAGGGGGGGATCACCCCTCCACTTT.

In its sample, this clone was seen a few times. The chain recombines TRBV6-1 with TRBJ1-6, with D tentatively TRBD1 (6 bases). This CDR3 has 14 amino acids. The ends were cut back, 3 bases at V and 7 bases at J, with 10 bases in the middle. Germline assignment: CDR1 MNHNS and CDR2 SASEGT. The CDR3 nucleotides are TGTGCCAGCAGTGAGGTTGACAGGAATTCACCCCTCCACTTT. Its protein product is CASSEVDRNSPLHF.

This chain's CDR3 is CASSVDAGRLETQYF. The DNA of the CDR3 is TGTGCCAGCAGCGTAGATGCAGGGCGGTTAGAGACCCAGTACTTC. This chain connects TRBV9 to TRBJ2-5; perhaps TRBD1 as D (5 bases). The germline CDR1 and CDR2 sequences are SGDLS and YYNGEE. The V and J ends lost 0 bases and 4 bases respectively, with 13 bases between them. The CDR3 has 15 residues.

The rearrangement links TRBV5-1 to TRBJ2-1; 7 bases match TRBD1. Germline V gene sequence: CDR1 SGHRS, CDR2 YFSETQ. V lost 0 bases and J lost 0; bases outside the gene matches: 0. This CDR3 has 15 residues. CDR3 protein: CASSLEGASYNEQFF. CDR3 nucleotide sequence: TGCGCCAGCAGCTTGGAGGGGGCCTCCTACAATGAGCAGTTCTTC.

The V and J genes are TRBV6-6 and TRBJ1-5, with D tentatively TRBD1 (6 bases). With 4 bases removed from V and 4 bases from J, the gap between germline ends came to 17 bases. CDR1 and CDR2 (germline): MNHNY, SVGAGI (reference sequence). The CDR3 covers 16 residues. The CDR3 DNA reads TGTGCCAGCAGTTTCCCGGGACAAGGAGGTAATCAGCCCCAGCATTTT. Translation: CASSFPGQGGNQPQHF.